This TCR beta chain was sequenced in a study of T cell responses to AZD1222 COVID-19 vaccine. Note on this clone: What it binds is unknown.

The study, taken as a whole, reports: Once two AZD1222 doses were given, Spike-specific TCR breadth and depth went up. Clonal diversity was possibly underestimated; the donors were predominantly white British and more often female. Nearly half of spike-specific TCRs reportedly target variant regions that are unmutated in the B.1.351 and B.1.1.7 variants. Researchers took repertoire samples only after the peak T cell response had come.

TCRdb keeps only in-frame clones here, not all; method: immunoSEQ multiplex PCR. The table records 140,000 to 150,000 clones, roughly 92% of them present only once. The CDR3 covers 16 residues. Germline V gene data show CDR1 as SNHLY and CDR2 as FYNNEI. Trimming stripped 5 bases from V and 7 bases from J, with 21 bases between. The TCR sequence derives from an adult in good health. This sequence joins TRBV2 and TRBJ1-5; weak D call: TRBD1 (5 bases). Sample: peripheral blood, taken on day 0 of AZD1222 vaccination. As DNA, the CDR3 is TGTGCCAGCAGTCTTTTGGGGGATAGGGTCGGACAGCCCCAGCATTTT. This codes for CASSLLGDRVGQPQHF.